The T cell receptor beta chain described here comes from a study of T cell changes during pregnancy in multiple sclerosis. There are 14 residues in the CDR3. The germline V and J ends were trimmed by 7 bases and 3 bases, with 16 bases remaining between them. Germline V gives CDR1 SQVTM, CDR2 ANQGSEA. Data came from immunoSEQ multiplex PCR; TCRdb stores just in-frame clones and leaves some out. Of about 73,000 clones listed, 92% were seen once; the top ten hold less than 3%. This TCR derives from a female donor in good health, enrolled as a control in a pregnancy study. The sample was peripheral blood, taken in the third trimester of pregnancy. V gene TRBV29-1 combines with J gene TRBJ2-1; tentatively, D is TRBD1 (6 bases). In nucleotides, the CDR3 is TGCAGCGCCGACGCCAGGGGTTTCTACAATGAGCAGTTCTTC. It encodes CSADARGFYNEQFF.